These 24 T cell receptor beta chains came from one sample sequenced in a study of identical twins (dated by TCRdb to about 2016). Library generation was performed with 5' RACE. Data came from an Illumina HiSeq 2000. TCRdb passed the public sequencing reads through fastp at Q25 and MiXCR, retaining productive beta sequences. Rows are unified per CDR3 protein, each entry keeping the most common DNA and genes. For this sample there are 700,000 to 950,000 distinct CDR3 sequences; about 12% appear just once. Around 1.6% of the sample is in the top ten clones. The same specimen was also included in a second study, on yellow fever vaccine responses in identical twins.

Specimen: PBMCs. The receptors derive from a woman between 18 and 30 years old in good health.

The chain joins TRBV10-3 to TRBJ2-2; 8 bases map to TRBD1. The CDR3 is 13 residues long. Germline CDR1 ENHRY, CDR2 SYGVKD. Trimming cost V 7 bases and J 7 bases; bases outside gene matches: 5. The CDR3 DNA sequence: TGTGCCATCAAGGACAGGGAAATCGGGGAGCTGTTTTTT. Translating it yields CAIKDREIGELFF.

This sequence joins TRBV3-1 and TRBJ2-5; a possible D gene is TRBD2 (6 bases). Trimming cost V 2 bases and J 5 bases, with 12 bases left between them. There are 14 residues in the CDR3. The germline CDR1 and CDR2 sequences are LGHDT and YNNKEL (reference sequence). The CDR3 DNA sequence: TGTGCCAGCAGCCAATTCGGGGGTCTGGAGACCCAGTACTTC. It specifies CASSQFGGLETQYF.

This clonotype was picked up one time. V is TRBV3-1 and J is TRBJ2-3; 13 nucleotides match TRBD2. Germline V gene sequence: CDR1 LGHDT, CDR2 YNNKEL (reference sequence). This CDR3 has 15 residues. The junction had 4 bases not matched to a gene; V was cut back by 6 bases and J by 4 bases. CDR3 in amino acids: CASRPLAGGADTQYF. As DNA, the CDR3 is TGTGCCAGCAGGCCACTAGCGGGAGGGGCAGATACGCAGTATTTT.

This CDR3 is CASSSPRTSGSTSTDTQYF. Here the CDR3 DNA reads TGTGCCAGCAGCTCCCCTAGGACTAGCGGGAGCACTAGCACAGATACGCAGTATTTT. The chain uses TRBV7-3 and TRBJ2-3, with TRBD2 matching 13 bases. With 4 bases clipped from V and 0 bases from J, the junction kept 10 bases outside the gene matches. This CDR3 comprises 19 residues. The germline CDR1 and CDR2 sequences are SGHTA and FQGTGA.

The rearrangement links TRBV5-1 to TRBJ2-3; no definite D call. Germline CDR1 SGHRS, CDR2 YFSETQ. The CDR3 totals 14 residues. Trimming pared 7 bases from V and 0 bases from J, leaving 12 bases between. As DNA, the CDR3 is TGCGCCAGCTCCGACACGACTAGCACAGATACGCAGTATTTT. Amino acid sequence: CASSDTTSTDTQYF.

This rearrangement joins TRBV4-1 to TRBJ2-1; D gene uncertain. There are 15 residues in the CDR3. The germline gives CDR1 MGHRA, CDR2 YSYEKL. V was pared by 1 base and J by 9 bases, with 16 bases between. The CDR3 DNA sequence: TGCGCCAGCAGCCAAGGGTTTCGGGCGTCTGGTGAGCAGTTCTTC. This gives the protein CASSQGFRASGEQFF.

CDR3 protein: CATSRESNSPLHF. The DNA of the CDR3 is TGTGCCACCAGCAGAGAAAGTAATTCACCCCTCCACTTT. This rearrangement joins TRBV15 to TRBJ1-6; D is uncertain. The CDR3 is made up of 13 amino acids. Germline CDR1 LNHNV, CDR2 YYDKDF (reference sequence). Trimming left V 0 bases short and J 6 bases short, with 3 bases between.

This sequence joins TRBV6-1 and TRBJ2-2, with 11 bases fitting TRBD1. V dropped 6 bases and J dropped 4; count of bases not matched to a gene: 16. Germline loops: CDR1 MNHNS, CDR2 SASEGT. This CDR3 is 19 amino acids long. The CDR3 spells CASRERTGGQSWLTGELFF. CDR3 bases: TGTGCCAGCAGGGAAAGGACAGGGGGCCAAAGCTGGCTCACCGGGGAGCTGTTTTTT.

J is TRBJ2-3 and V is TRBV3-1; TRBD2 matches at 7 bases. The length of the CDR3 is 18 residues. Germline V gene data show CDR1 as LGHDT and CDR2 as YNNKEL (reference sequence). Germline trimming cut 0 bases from V and 3 bases from J; bases unmatched to any gene: 12. The CDR3 loop is CASSQDLIAAGETDTQYF. In DNA, the CDR3 is TGTGCCAGCAGCCAAGATCTAATCGCGGCGGGGGAAACAGATACGCAGTATTTT.

This clonotype was counted only a few times. The CDR3 sequence is CASSYSYQDTEAFF. The CDR3 DNA sequence: TGTGCCAGCAGCTACTCGTATCAGGACACTGAAGCTTTCTTT. The chain couples TRBV9 to TRBJ1-1; D uncertain. The germline gives CDR1 SGDLS, CDR2 YYNGEE. The CDR3 runs to 14 residues. V was pared by 4 bases and J by 3 bases, with 13 bases between.

The chain joins TRBV10-2 to TRBJ2-3; either TRBD1 or TRBD2 may supply D (5 bases each). This CDR3 is built from 13 residues. The V gene lost 11 bases and the J gene lost 7 bases, with 19 bases spanning the gap. Germline-derived CDR1 and CDR2 are WSHSY and SAAADI. The CDR3 is CASRAGGRYTQYF. CDR3 bases: TGCGCCTCCCGAGCTGGGGGACGCTATACGCAGTATTTT.

This clonotype appeared many times. The rearrangement uses TRBV28 and TRBJ1-1; D is unresolved. Germline CDR1 MDHEN, CDR2 SYDVKM. The CDR3 is made up of 17 amino acids. Trimming pared 6 bases from V and 1 base from J, leaving 21 bases between. For the CDR3, the DNA is TGTGCCAGCAGGCCCCCCCGGAGGGCCTCTAGGAACACTGAAGCTTTCTTT. Its protein product is CASRPPRRASRNTEAFF.

CDR3: CASRPGGQGKGNQPQHF. In nucleotides, the CDR3 is TGTGCCAGCAGACCCGGCGGACAGGGTAAGGGCAATCAGCCCCAGCATTTT. The chain combines TRBV6-1 with TRBJ1-5; 8 nucleotides line up with TRBD1. The CDR3 is 17 amino acids. The V gene end was trimmed by 6 bases and the J gene end by 2 bases; junction bases not matched to a gene: 12. In germline, CDR1 is MNHNS, CDR2 SASEGT.

This clonotype was seen more than once but under ten times. The V call is TRBV7-2, the J call TRBJ2-5; no definite D call. This CDR3 contains 15 residues. Germline V gene data show CDR1 as SGHTA and CDR2 as FQGNSA. Trimming took 1 base from V and 0 from J, leaving 9 bases between them. CDR3 sequence reads: CASSLGGDNQETQYF. As DNA, the CDR3 is TGTGCCAGCAGCTTAGGCGGAGACAACCAAGAGACCCAGTACTTC.

The count of this clonotype is one. The J gene is TRBJ2-7, the V gene TRBV15; D is unresolved. The CDR3 length is 15 residues. Germline V gives CDR1 LNHNV, CDR2 YYDKDF (reference sequence). V dropped 1 base and J dropped 0 bases, with 10 bases sitting between them. The CDR3 region has the DNA TGTGCCACCAGCAGAGGGACGGACCTCTCCTACGAGCAGTACGTC. Residues: CATSRGTDLSYEQYV.

This chain uses TRBV6-1 with TRBJ2-3; D might be TRBD1 (5 bases). This CDR3 spans 16 amino acids. Trimming pared 6 bases from V and 2 bases from J, leaving 18 bases between. Germline V CDR1 and CDR2: MNHNS, SASEGT. DNA of the CDR3: TGTGCCAGCAGCCCTTCGCAGGGTATTTTCACAGATACGCAGTATTTT. Its translation is CASSPSQGIFTDTQYF.

This clonotype showed up many times. J is TRBJ2-3 and V is TRBV11-2; D possibly corresponds to TRBD1 (5 bases). The CDR3 extends over 12 amino acids. Germline V gene sequence: CDR1 SGHAT, CDR2 FQNNGV. Trimming stripped 8 bases from V and 4 bases from J, with 10 bases between. The CDR3 loop reads CASLKGADTQYF. CDR3 in DNA: TGTGCCAGCCTCAAAGGGGCAGATACGCAGTATTTT.

A few counts support this clonotype. The chain employs TRBV20-1 and TRBJ2-7, with 12 bases identical to TRBD2. Trimming at V came to 2 bases and at J to 4 bases, leaving 6 bases not matched to a gene. The CDR3 is 15 residues long. Germline CDR1 reads DFQATT; CDR2 reads SNEGSKA (reference sequence). The CDR3 sequence is CSARPKTSGSYEQYF. CDR3 bases: TGCAGTGCTAGACCCAAGACTAGCGGGAGTTACGAGCAGTACTTC.

This clonotype was detected once. V and J are TRBV4-2 and TRBJ2-7, with 11 bases identical to TRBD2. Germline lookup yields CDR1 LGHNA and CDR2 YNFKEQ. CDR3 length: 15 amino acids. Trimming cost V 2 bases and J 2 bases; bases outside gene matches: 2. CDR3: CASSQQLAGAYEQYF. CDR3 sequence (DNA): TGTGCCAGCAGCCAACAACTAGCGGGAGCCTACGAGCAGTACTTC.

J is TRBJ2-5 and V is TRBV19; D possibly uses TRBD1 or TRBD2 (5 bases each). This CDR3 has 17 residues. CDR1 and CDR2 from the germline V gene are LNHDA and SQIVND (reference sequence). V dropped 4 bases and J dropped 2 bases, with 20 bases sitting between them. The CDR3 coding sequence is TGTGCCAGTAGTACTCCGACGGGACGGACAAAACAAGAGACCCAGTACTTC. As protein: CASSTPTGRTKQETQYF.

The chain joins TRBV6-1 to TRBJ1-2, with D unresolved. The ends were cut back, 10 bases at V and 4 bases at J, with 19 bases in the middle. Germline V lookup: CDR1 MNHNS, CDR2 SASEGT. The CDR3 spans 14 residues. The chain's CDR3 is CAIVSPSAGYGYTF. The CDR3, as DNA: TGTGCCATCGTAAGCCCATCGGCGGGCTATGGCTACACCTTC.

The gene calls are TRBV4-2 and TRBJ2-7, with D perhaps given as TRBD1 or TRBD2 (6 bases each). Trimming shortened V by 3 bases and J by 2 bases, and 14 bases separated the two germline ends. This CDR3 has 15 residues. Germline CDR1 LGHNA, CDR2 YNFKEQ. This CDR3 reads CASSQVQGLTYEQYF. The CDR3 region has the DNA TGTGCCAGCAGCCAGGTACAGGGACTTACCTACGAGCAGTACTTC.

This clonotype was picked up a small number of times. The chain carries TRBV20-1 and TRBJ2-1; 7 bases agree with TRBD2. This CDR3 has 16 amino acids. CDR1 is DFQATT, CDR2 SNEGSKA, per germline (reference sequence). Trimming took 1 base from V and 0 from J; bases not matched to a gene: 6. The CDR3 bases are TGCAGTGCTAGAGGGGACTACGGGGACTCCTACAATGAGCAGTTCTTC. Its translation: CSARGDYGDSYNEQFF.

The V gene is TRBV20-1, the J gene TRBJ2-3; TRBD1 agrees at 8 bases. Looked up from germline, CDR1 is DFQATT and CDR2 is SNEGSKA (reference sequence). J was trimmed by 3 bases and V by 6 bases; bases with no gene match: 20. There are 18 residues in the CDR3. The CDR3 bases are TGCAGTGCCCCACTGAGGCAGGGGGCGCGGTTGGGTACAGATACGCAGTATTTT. It yields the protein CSAPLRQGARLGTDTQYF.